The rows below give T cell receptor beta chains drawn from one sample of a study of shared clonotypes between healthy human individuals. Profiled with immunoSEQ multiplex PCR; TCRdb holds only in-frame clones, not every one. Seen here are some 2.1 million clones, just under 95% observed once, and the top ten hold roughly 1%. The sample taken for sequencing was naive CD8+ T cells sorted from blood. These receptors were obtained from a young man in good health. Each CDR3 is given with its conserved first and last residue. D genes are given only for firm matches. For some rows the clone size is stated as once, few or many, or as a class when expanded; others skip it.

v_gene,j_gene,d_gene,abundance,CDR3aa,CDR3nt
TRBV5-1,TRBJ2-7,.,.,CASSLFPGVYEQYF,TGCGCCAGCAGCTTGTTTCCAGGGGTGTACGAGCAGTACTTC
TRBV27,TRBJ2-7,TRBD1,.,CASSWGTGGTSYEQYF,TGTGCCAGCAGTTGGGGAACAGGGGGAACCTCCTACGAGCAGTACTTC
TRBV10-3,TRBJ1-2,.,once,CAISERQVMDYGYTF,TGTGCCATCAGTGAGCGACAGGTGATGGACTATGGCTACACCTTC
TRBV27,TRBJ2-7,TRBD2,.,CASTHVAGGGTYEQYF,TGTGCCAGCACCCATGTAGCGGGAGGGGGAACCTACGAGCAGTACTTC
TRBV9,TRBJ1-5,TRBD1,.,CASSFSGTGKQPQHF,TGTGCCAGCAGCTTCTCCGGGACAGGGAAACAGCCCCAGCATTTT
TRBV27,TRBJ2-3,TRBD2,.,CASSTTSGGFTDTQYF,TGTGCCAGCAGTACCACTAGCGGGGGGTTCACAGATACGCAGTATTTT
TRBV9,TRBJ2-7,TRBD2,.,CASSETGLAAIEQYF,TGTGCCAGCAGCGAAACGGGACTAGCGGCAATCGAGCAGTACTTC
TRBV5-1,TRBJ2-3,.,.,CASSLGGPSSTDTQYF,TGCGCCAGCAGCTTGGGAGGGCCCTCTAGCACAGATACGCAGTATTTT
TRBV27,TRBJ2-3,TRBD2,once,CASSLSAGGADTQYF,TGTGCCAGCAGTTTATCGGCGGGAGGCGCAGATACGCAGTATTTT
TRBV2,TRBJ2-7,.,.,CASSAGLTYF,TGTGCCAGCAGTGCGGGACTCACATACTTC
TRBV6-6,TRBJ2-3,.,.,CASSSTRTDTQYF,TGTGCCAGCAGTTCGACTCGCACAGATACGCAGTATTTT
TRBV6-1,TRBJ1-6,.,.,CASSELQGKSSYNSPLHF,TGTGCCAGCAGTGAATTGCAGGGCAAAAGCTCCTATAATTCACCCCTCCACTTT
TRBV4-1,TRBJ2-1,TRBD2,.,CASSQDLGGGPYNEQFF,TGCGCCAGCAGCCAAGATCTGGGCGGGGGGCCATACAATGAGCAGTTCTTC
TRBV4-3,TRBJ2-1,TRBD2,.,CASSHLAVSSYNEQFF,TGCGCCAGCAGCCACCTAGCGGTTAGCTCCTACAATGAGCAGTTCTTC
TRBV6-5,TRBJ1-2,.,.,CASSTMTGPYGYTF,TGTGCCAGCAGTACCATGACAGGCCCCTATGGCTACACCTTC
TRBV7-9,TRBJ2-3,.,.,CASSLRQSSTDTQYF,TGTGCCAGCAGCTTAAGGCAGTCTAGCACAGATACGCAGTATTTT
TRBV2,TRBJ1-5,.,.,CASRDEEGTPNQPQHF,TGTGCCAGCAGAGATGAGGAGGGGACGCCTAATCAGCCCCAGCATTTT
TRBV4-3,TRBJ1-2,TRBD1,.,CASSLSTGQYYGYTF,TGCGCCAGCAGCCTCAGCACGGGACAGTACTATGGCTACACCTTC
TRBV4-2,TRBJ2-3,.,.,CASSQAPLAAGPMGTDTQYF,TGTGCCAGCAGCCAAGCTCCTCTGGCGGCGGGGCCAATGGGCACAGATACGCAGTATTTT
TRBV5-6,TRBJ2-3,TRBD2,few,CASSLSGRTADTQYF,TGTGCCAGCAGCTTGAGCGGGAGAACAGCAGATACGCAGTATTTT
TRBV4-2,TRBJ2-3,.,.,CASSWGSGESTDTQYF,TGTGCCAGCAGCTGGGGTAGCGGTGAAAGCACAGATACGCAGTATTTT
TRBV13,TRBJ1-2,TRBD1,.,CASSTQGAGYTF,TGTGCCAGCAGCACGCAGGGGGCTGGCTACACCTTC
TRBV10-3,TRBJ2-7,TRBD1,.,CAISGRQGTYEQYF,TGTGCCATCAGTGGGAGACAGGGGACCTACGAGCAGTACTTC
TRBV15,TRBJ1-4,.,.,CATSSRVGEKLFF,TGTGCCACCAGCAGTCGGGTGGGAGAAAAACTGTTTTTT
TRBV27,TRBJ2-1,.,.,CASSTVGGSSYNEQFF,TGTGCCAGCTCCACCGTCGGGGGTAGCTCCTACAATGAGCAGTTCTTC
TRBV4-3,TRBJ2-1,.,.,CASSEGNEQFF,TGCGCCAGCAGCGAGGGGAATGAGCAGTTCTTC
TRBV5-5,TRBJ1-1,.,.,CASSHLGAEAFF,TGTGCCAGCAGCCATTTAGGGGCTGAAGCTTTCTTT
TRBV5-5,TRBJ1-6,.,few,CASSLGEVYSSYNSPLHF,TGTGCCAGCAGCTTGGGCGAGGTTTACTCCTCCTATAATTCACCCCTCCACTTT
TRBV7-9,TRBJ2-3,.,once,CASSSSWGPQYF,TGTGCCAGCAGCTCCAGCTGGGGCCCGCAGTATTTT
TRBV5-8,TRBJ1-2,.,.,CASSVDYGGLNGYTF,TGTGCCAGCAGCGTCGATTACGGCGGATTGAATGGCTACACCTTC
TRBV5-4,TRBJ2-3,TRBD2,.,CASSSGGAGTTDTQYF,TGTGCCAGCAGCTCCGGGGGGGCGGGAACCACAGATACGCAGTATTTT
TRBV5-5,TRBJ2-3,.,.,CASSLSGTGRSTDTQYF,TGTGCCAGCAGCTTGTCAGGTACAGGGCGTAGCACAGATACGCAGTATTTT
TRBV11-3,TRBJ2-1,TRBD2,.,CASSFSTSGFDEQFF,TGTGCCAGCAGCTTCTCGACTAGCGGTTTCGATGAGCAGTTCTTC
TRBV2,TRBJ2-7,TRBD2,.,CASSESSGRAKYEQYF,TGTGCCAGCAGTGAAAGTAGCGGGAGGGCAAAGTACGAGCAGTACTTC
TRBV5-6,TRBJ2-7,TRBD1,.,CASSLDIGQEFFSEQYF,TGTGCCAGCAGCTTGGACATTGGACAGGAGTTCTTCTCCGAGCAGTACTTC
TRBV7-9,TRBJ2-3,.,once,CASSSPATDTQYF,TGTGCCAGCAGCTCGCCGGCCACAGATACGCAGTATTTT
TRBV5-6,TRBJ1-5,TRBD1,.,CASSLAGQGIVGPQHF,TGTGCCAGCAGCTTGGCGGGACAGGGAATTGTCGGGCCCCAGCATTTT
TRBV14,TRBJ2-3,.,.,CASSQGGGDTQYF,TGTGCCAGCAGCCAAGGTGGGGGGGATACGCAGTATTTT
TRBV5-1,TRBJ1-2,.,.,CASSLGAPNYGYTF,TGCGCCAGCAGCTTGGGTGCACCCAACTATGGCTACACCTTC
TRBV30,TRBJ2-3,.,.,CAWVGGGTDTQYF,TGTGCCTGGGTGGGGGGTGGCACAGATACGCAGTATTTT
TRBV19,TRBJ2-1,TRBD2,.,CASSAPGTSPDEQFF,TGTGCCAGTAGTGCGCCCGGGACTAGCCCCGATGAGCAGTTCTTC
TRBV4-1,TRBJ1-1,.,.,CASSPLEGSNTEAFF,TGCGCCAGCAGCCCACTCGAGGGCTCGAACACTGAAGCTTTCTTT
TRBV4-1,TRBJ1-3,.,.,CASSQLAVTSGNTIYF,TGCGCCAGCAGCCAACTAGCAGTGACCTCTGGAAACACCATATATTTT
TRBV27,TRBJ1-3,.,.,CASSFVPPSGNTIYF,TGTGCCAGCAGTTTCGTCCCTCCCTCTGGAAACACCATATATTTT
TRBV9,TRBJ1-4,TRBD1,.,CASSETGTATGEKLFF,TGTGCCAGCAGCGAGACCGGGACAGCCACCGGTGAAAAACTGTTTTTT
TRBV7-9,TRBJ2-1,.,.,CASSPSLRDNEQFF,TGTGCCAGCAGCCCTTCCCTACGGGACAATGAGCAGTTCTTC